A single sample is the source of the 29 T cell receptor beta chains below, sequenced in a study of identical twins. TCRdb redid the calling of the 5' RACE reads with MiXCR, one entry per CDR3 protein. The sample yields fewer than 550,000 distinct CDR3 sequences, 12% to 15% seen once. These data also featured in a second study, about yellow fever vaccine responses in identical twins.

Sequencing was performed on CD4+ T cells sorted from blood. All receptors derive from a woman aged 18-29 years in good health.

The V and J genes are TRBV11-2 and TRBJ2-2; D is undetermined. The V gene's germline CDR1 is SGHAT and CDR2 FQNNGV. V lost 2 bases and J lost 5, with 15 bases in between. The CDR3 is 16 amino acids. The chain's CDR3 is CASSLSPTPATGELFF. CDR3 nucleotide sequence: TGTGCCAGCAGCTTAAGTCCGACACCGGCGACCGGGGAGCTGTTTTTT. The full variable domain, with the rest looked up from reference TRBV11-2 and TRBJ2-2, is EAGVAQSPRYKIIEKRQSVAFWCNPISGHATLYWYQQILGQGPKLLIQFQNNGVVDDSQLPKDRFSAERLKGVDSTLKIQPAKLEDSAVYLCASSLSPTPATGELFFGEGSRLTVL.

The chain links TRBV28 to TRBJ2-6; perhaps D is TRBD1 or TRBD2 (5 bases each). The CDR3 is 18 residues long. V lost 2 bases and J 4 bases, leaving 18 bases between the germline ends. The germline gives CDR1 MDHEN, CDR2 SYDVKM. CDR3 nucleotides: TGTGCCAGCAGTTTAGGGGGAAAGGGCAATGCAGGGGCCAACGTCCTGACTTTC. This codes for CASSLGGKGNAGANVLTF.

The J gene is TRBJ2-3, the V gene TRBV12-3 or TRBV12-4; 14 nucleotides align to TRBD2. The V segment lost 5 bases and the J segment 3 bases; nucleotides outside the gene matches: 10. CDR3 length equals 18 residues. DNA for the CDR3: TGTGCCAGCAGTGTTATCTTAGGGACTAGCGGGAGAACAGATACGCAGTATTTT. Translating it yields CASSVILGTSGRTDTQYF.

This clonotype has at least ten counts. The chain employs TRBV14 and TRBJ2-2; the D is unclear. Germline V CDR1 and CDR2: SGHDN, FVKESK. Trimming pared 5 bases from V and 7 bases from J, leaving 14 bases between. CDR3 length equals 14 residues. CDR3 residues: CASSASRPIGELFF. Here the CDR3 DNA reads TGTGCCAGCAGCGCGAGTCGACCAATCGGGGAGCTGTTTTTT.

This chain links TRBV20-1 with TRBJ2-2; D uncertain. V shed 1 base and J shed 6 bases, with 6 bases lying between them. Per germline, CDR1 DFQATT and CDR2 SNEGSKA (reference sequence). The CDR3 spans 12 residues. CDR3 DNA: TGCAGTGCTAGAGGTCCTCCCGGGGAGCTGTTTTTT. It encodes CSARGPPGELFF.

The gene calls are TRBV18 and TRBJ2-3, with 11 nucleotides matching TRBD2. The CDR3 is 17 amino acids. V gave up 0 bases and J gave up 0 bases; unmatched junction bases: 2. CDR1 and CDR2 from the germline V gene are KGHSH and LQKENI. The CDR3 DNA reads TGTGCCAGCTCACCACCTAGCGGGGGGGCTAGCACAGATACGCAGTATTTT. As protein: CASSPPSGGASTDTQYF.

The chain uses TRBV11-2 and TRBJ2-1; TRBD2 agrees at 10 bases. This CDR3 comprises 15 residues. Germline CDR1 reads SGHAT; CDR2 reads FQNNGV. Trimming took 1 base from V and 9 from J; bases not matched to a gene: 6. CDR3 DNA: TGTGCCAGCAGCTTAGCGGGACTAGCGACCGTTGAGCAGTTCTTC. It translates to CASSLAGLATVEQFF.

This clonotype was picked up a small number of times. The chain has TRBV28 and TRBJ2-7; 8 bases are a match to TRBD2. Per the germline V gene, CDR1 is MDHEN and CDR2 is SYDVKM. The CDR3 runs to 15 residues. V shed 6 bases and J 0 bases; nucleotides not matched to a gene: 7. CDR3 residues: CASSRGGGSSYEQYF. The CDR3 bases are TGTGCCAGCAGCCGGGGGGGCGGTAGCTCCTACGAGCAGTACTTC.

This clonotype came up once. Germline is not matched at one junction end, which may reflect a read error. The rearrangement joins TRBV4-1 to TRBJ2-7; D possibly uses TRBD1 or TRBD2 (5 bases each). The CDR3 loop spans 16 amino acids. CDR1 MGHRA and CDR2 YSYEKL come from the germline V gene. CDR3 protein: CTSSQAPLGVGYEQYF. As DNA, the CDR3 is TGCACCAGCAGCCAAGCACCCCTGGGGGTCGGCTACGAGCAGTACTTC.

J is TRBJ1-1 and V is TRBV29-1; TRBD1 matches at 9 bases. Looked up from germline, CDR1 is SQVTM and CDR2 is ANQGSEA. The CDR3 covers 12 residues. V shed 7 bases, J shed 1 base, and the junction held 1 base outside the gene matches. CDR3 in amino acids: CSGDRANTEAFF. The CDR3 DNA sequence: TGCAGCGGGGACAGGGCGAACACTGAAGCTTTCTTT. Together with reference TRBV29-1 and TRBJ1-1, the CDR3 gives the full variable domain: SAVISQKPSRDICQRGTSLTIQCQVDSQVTMMFWYRQQPGQSLTLIATANQGSEATYESGFVIDKFPISRPNLTFSTLTVSNMSPEDSSIYLCSGDRANTEAFFGQGTRLTVV.

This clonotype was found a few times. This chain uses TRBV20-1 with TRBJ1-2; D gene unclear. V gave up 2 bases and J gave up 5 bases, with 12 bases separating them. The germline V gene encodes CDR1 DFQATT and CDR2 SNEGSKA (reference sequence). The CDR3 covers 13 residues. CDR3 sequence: CSARHTPAYGYTF. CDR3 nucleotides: TGCAGTGCTAGACATACGCCCGCATATGGCTACACCTTC.

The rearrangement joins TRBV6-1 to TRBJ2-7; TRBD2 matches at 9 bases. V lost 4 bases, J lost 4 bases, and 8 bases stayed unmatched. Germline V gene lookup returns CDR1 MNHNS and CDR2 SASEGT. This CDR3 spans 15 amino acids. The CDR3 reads CASSAGLAGSYEQYF. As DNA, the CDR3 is TGTGCCAGCAGTGCAGGCCTAGCGGGATCGTACGAGCAGTACTTC.

CDR3 DNA: TGTGCCAGCGGGGAGCGCGCGGACGGCTCCTACAATGAGCAGTTCTTC. Its protein product is CASGERADGSYNEQFF. The rearrangement uses TRBV7-8 and TRBJ2-1, with D possibly matching TRBD2 (5 bases). The CDR3 is 16 amino acids. The germline gives CDR1 SGHVS, CDR2 FQNEAQ. Trimming took 8 bases from V and 0 from J, leaving 17 bases between them.

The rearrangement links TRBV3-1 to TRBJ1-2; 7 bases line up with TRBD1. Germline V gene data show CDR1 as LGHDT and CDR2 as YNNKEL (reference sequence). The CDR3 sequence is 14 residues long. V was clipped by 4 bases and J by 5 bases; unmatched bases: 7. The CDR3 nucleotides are TGTGCCAGCAGCCCCGGGACAGACCGATATGGCTACACCTTC. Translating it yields CASSPGTDRYGYTF.

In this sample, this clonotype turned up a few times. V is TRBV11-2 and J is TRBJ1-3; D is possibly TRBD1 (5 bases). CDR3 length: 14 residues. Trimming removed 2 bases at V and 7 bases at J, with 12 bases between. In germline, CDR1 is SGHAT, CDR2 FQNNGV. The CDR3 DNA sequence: TGTGCCAGCAGCTTATTTGCCCGGGGGAACACCATATATTTT. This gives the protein CASSLFARGNTIYF.

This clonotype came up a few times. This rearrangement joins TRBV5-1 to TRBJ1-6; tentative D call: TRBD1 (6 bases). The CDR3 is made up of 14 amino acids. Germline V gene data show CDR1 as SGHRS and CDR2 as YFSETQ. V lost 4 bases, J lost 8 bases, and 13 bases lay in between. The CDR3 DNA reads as TGCGCCAGCAGCCTAACAGGGATGGATTCACCCCTCCACTTT. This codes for CASSLTGMDSPLHF. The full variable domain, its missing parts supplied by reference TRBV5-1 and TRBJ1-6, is KAGVTQTPRYLIKTRGQQVTLSCSPISGHRSVSWYQQTPGQGLQFLFEYFSETQRNKGNFPGRFSGRQFSNSRSEMNVSTLELGDSALYLCASSLTGMDSPLHFGNGTRLTVT.

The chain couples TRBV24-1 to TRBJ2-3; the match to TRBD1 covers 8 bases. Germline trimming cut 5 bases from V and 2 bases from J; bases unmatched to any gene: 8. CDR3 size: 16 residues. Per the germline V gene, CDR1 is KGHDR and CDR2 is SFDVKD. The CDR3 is CATSGSGTGYTDTQYF. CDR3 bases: TGTGCCACCAGTGGGTCCGGGACAGGTTACACAGATACGCAGTATTTT.

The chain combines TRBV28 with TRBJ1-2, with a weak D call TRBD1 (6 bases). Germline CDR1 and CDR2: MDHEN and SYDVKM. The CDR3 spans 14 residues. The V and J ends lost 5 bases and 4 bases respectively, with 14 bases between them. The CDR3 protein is CASSKAGVGYGYTF. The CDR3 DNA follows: TGTGCCAGCAGTAAAGCAGGGGTTGGCTATGGCTACACCTTC.

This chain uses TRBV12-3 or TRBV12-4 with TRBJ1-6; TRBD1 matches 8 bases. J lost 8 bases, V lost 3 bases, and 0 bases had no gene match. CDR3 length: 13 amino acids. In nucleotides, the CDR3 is TGTGCCAGCAGTTTCAGGGGGCATTCACCCCTCCACTTT. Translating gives CASSFRGHSPLHF.

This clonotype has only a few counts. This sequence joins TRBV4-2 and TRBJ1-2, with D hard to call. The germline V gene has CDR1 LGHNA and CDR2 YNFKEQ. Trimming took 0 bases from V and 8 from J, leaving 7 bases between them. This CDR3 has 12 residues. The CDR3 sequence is CASSQDKWGYTF. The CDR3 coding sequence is TGTGCCAGCAGCCAAGATAAGTGGGGCTACACCTTC.

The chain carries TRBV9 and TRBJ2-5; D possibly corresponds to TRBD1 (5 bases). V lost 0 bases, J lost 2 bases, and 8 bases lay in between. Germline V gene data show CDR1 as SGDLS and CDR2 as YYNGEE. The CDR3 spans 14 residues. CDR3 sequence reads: CASSVEGQQETQYF. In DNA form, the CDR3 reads TGTGCCAGCAGCGTAGAGGGGCAGCAAGAGACCCAGTACTTC.

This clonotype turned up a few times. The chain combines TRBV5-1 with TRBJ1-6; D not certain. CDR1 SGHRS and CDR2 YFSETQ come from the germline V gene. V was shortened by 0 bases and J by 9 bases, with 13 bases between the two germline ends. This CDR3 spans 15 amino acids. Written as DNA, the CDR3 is TGCGCCAGCAGCTTGGTGGGCCAGTTCTCTTCACCCCTCCACTTT. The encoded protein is CASSLVGQFSSPLHF.

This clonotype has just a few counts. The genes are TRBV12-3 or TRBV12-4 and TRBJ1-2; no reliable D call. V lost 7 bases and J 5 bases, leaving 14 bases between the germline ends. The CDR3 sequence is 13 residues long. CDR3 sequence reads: CASTLTAGYGYTF. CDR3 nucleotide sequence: TGTGCCAGCACTCTCACTGCGGGTTATGGCTACACCTTC.

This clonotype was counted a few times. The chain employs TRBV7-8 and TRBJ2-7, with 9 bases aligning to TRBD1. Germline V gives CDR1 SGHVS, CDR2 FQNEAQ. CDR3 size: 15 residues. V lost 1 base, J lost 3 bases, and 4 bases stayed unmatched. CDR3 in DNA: TGTGCCAGCAGCTTAGGGGGGGACAGGGTCTACGAGCAGTACGTC. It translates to CASSLGGDRVYEQYV.

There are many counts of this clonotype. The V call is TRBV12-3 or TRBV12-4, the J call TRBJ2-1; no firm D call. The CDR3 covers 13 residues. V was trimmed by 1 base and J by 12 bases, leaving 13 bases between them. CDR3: CASSLDGLGWQFF. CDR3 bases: TGTGCCAGCAGTTTAGACGGCCTTGGATGGCAGTTCTTC.

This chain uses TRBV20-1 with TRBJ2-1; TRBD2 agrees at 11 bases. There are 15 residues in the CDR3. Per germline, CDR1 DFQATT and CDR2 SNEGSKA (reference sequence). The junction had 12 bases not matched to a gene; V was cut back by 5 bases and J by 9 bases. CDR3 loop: CSAVPLAGGPGEQFF. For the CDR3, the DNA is TGCAGTGCTGTCCCCTTAGCGGGAGGGCCGGGTGAGCAGTTCTTC.

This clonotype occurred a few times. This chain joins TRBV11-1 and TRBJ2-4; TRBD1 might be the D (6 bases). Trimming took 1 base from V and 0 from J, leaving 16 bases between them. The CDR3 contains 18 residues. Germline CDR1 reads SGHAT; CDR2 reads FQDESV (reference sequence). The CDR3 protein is CASSLGSWTDLAKNIQYF. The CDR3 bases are TGTGCCAGCAGCTTAGGATCTTGGACAGATCTAGCCAAAAACATTCAGTACTTC.

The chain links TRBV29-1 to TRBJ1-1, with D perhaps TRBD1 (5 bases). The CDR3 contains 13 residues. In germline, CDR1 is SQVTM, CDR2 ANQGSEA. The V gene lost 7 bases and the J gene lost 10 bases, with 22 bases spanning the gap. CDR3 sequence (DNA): TGCAGCGCAACAGGAGGCGCAGGACTAGTAGCTTTCTTT. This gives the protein CSATGGAGLVAFF.

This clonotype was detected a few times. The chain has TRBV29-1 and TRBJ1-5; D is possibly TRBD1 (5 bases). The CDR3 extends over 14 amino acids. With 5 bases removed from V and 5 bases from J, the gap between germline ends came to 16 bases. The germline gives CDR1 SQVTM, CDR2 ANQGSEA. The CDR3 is CSVSGGGRDQPQHF. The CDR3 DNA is TGCAGCGTTAGTGGCGGGGGAAGGGATCAGCCCCAGCATTTT.